Detailed here is one T cell receptor (beta chain). The data belong to a study of cytomegalovirus exposure and HLA in healthy donors. The PCR had 60 Vbeta and 13 Jbeta primers. Clones were read by immunoSEQ multiplex PCR, and TCRdb kept only the in-frame ones, dropping some. The sample contains approximately 180,000 clones, about 88% of which appear only once. The ends lost 5 bases at V and 1 base at J; junction bases unmatched: 8. CDR1 is SGHTS, CDR2 YDEGEE, per germline. This CDR3 region has 16 residues. The chain carries TRBV5-8 and TRBJ2-5, with 10 nucleotides matching TRBD1. The receptor was isolated from a woman aged 18-29 years in good health and CMV-seronegative. The sequenced material came from PBMCs. The CDR3 nucleotides are TGTGCCAGCAGTCCCGGGACAGGGGACCTCCAAGAGACCCAGTACTTC. This gives the protein CASSPGTGDLQETQYF.